The sequence of this T cell receptor (beta chain) was determined in a study of identical twins (dated by TCRdb to about 2016). About the investigation overall: TCR alpha and beta repertoires from monozygotic twins, unrelated adults of various ages and cord blood were deep-sequenced to test whether fetal clonotypes persist. To rule out contamination, replicate twin experiments were performed at different times with different library preparation protocols. The paper as a whole reports these results and caveats: Abundant cord blood beta clonotypes had fewer insertions, young adult naive repertoires showed a similar but weaker trend, and memory repertoires showed no such trend. Conclusions relied on cross-sectional statistical analysis, since the same donors could not be followed over many years. The excess sharing between twins in beta out-of-frame sequences was weaker because fewer shared sequences reduced the signal-to-noise ratio. In monozygotic twins, recombination models systematically underestimated out-of-frame TCR alpha sharing, but the models matched the sharing seen between unrelated individuals. Invariant T cells such as MAIT and iNKT could partly confound zero-insertion analyses, though diverse VJ usage argued against this for most clonotypes. Compared with coincidental sharing between unrelated individuals, out-of-frame TCR alpha sequences shared between twins showed an excess of sequences with low generation probability.

With respect to this clonotype: Its antigen is not yet known. No much larger clonotype is one base removed from it; base qualities were not supplied.

From the germline V gene (reference sequence), CDR1 is DFQATT and CDR2 is SNEGSKA. V drops 2 bases and J drops 6 bases, leaving 16 bases in between. The CDR3 starts with the cysteine, ends with the phenylalanine, and has 15 residues. The DNA shown is the 45-base CDR3, in frame from base 1. Every donor was a healthy Caucasian. The twin cohort consisted of three pairs of female monozygotic twins, all aged 18 to 29 years. Positive isolation kits from Invitrogen were used to isolate CD4+ and CD8+ T cell populations. The library was obtained by 5' RACE. TCRdb names Illumina HiSeq 2000 as the instrument used. A universal primer binding site was added through template switching, and the final cDNA carried a unique molecular identifier so that TCR cDNA molecules could be counted accurately. Specific primers in the conserved constant-segment region were used to synthesize first-strand cDNA for TCR alpha and beta chains. To control for contamination, each cDNA library was double barcoded with a SMART-Mk sample barcode plus Illumina barcodes. TruSeq adapter sequences along with Illumina sample barcodes were introduced in two successive PCR steps. The TCR alpha and beta cDNA libraries were sequenced on the Illumina HiSeq platform using custom primers. In the authors' own workflow: Unique molecular identifiers were extracted from raw reads with MiGEC, and CDR3 positions were determined with MiXCR. For each individual, recombination models were inferred using an EM algorithm with the repgenHMM and IGoR tools. The tcR package in R was used for shared clonotype analysis, with sharing normalized by the product of cloneset sizes. To study raw recombination free of thymic and clonal selection effects, out-of-frame nonproductive sequences were analyzed. The raw public reads went through TCRdb reprocessing: fastp at Q25, MiXCR clone calling, in-frame beta chains kept. When rows share a CDR3 protein, they turn into one entry using the most common DNA and genes. These V and J calls rely on TCRdb rather than the paper's analysis. The sample contains about 240,000 distinct CDR3 sequences, 7.5% of them found a single time. Together, the top ten hold over 5% of the sample.

The same sample was also used in a study of yellow fever vaccine responses in identical twins. In that second paper, the authors write: According to the authors, the vaccine-induced T cell response in identical twins seemed to be partly convergent and partly specific to each individual. Focusing on identical twins, the study followed the T cell clones that responded to the vaccine, and did so with precision.

The sequencing sample was made of CD8+ T cells sorted from blood. This clonotype was obtained from a woman aged 18-35 years in good health. Rearrangement joined TRBV20-1 to TRBJ1-4; 6 matching bases give a weak D call of TRBD1. The sequenced DNA is TGCAGTGCTAGACACAGGGCCCAGAGAGATGAAAAACTGTTTTTT. Translated, it reads CSARHRAQRDEKLFF.